These 20 T cell receptor beta chains were sequenced from one sample in a study of blood T cell repertoires in COVID-19. TCRdb's copy holds only in-frame clones and misses some; the assay was immunoSEQ multiplex PCR. The sample includes about 100,000 clones, nearly 90% seen only once; the top ten take approximately 2%. The sample comprised peripheral blood. The receptors were gathered from a man between 50 and 59 years old with active COVID-19.

This rearrangement joins TRBV6-1 to TRBJ1-3; 7 nucleotides agree with TRBD1. V was clipped by 4 bases and J by 0 bases; unmatched bases: 6. The CDR3 has 16 residues. Germline assignment: CDR1 MNHNS and CDR2 SASEGT. CDR3 nucleotide sequence: TGTGCCAGCAGTGCCCAGGGACAGCTCTCTGGAAACACCATATATTTT. As protein: CASSAQGQLSGNTIYF.

The chain carries TRBV20-1 and TRBJ2-5; D unresolved. The CDR3 runs 11 residues. Trimming pared 3 bases from V and 2 bases from J, leaving 4 bases between. The germline gives CDR1 DFQATT, CDR2 SNEGSKA (reference sequence). The CDR3: CSASGQETQYF. CDR3 DNA: TGCAGTGCTAGCGGGCAAGAGACCCAGTACTTC.

The chain carries TRBV14 and TRBJ2-3; weak D call: TRBD2 (6 bases). The CDR3 has 16 amino acids. Germline V gene lookup returns CDR1 SGHDN and CDR2 FVKESK. Trimming cost V 2 bases and J 1 base, with 13 bases left between them. The CDR3 sequence: CASSQRQGLGTDTQYF. For the CDR3, the DNA is TGTGCCAGCAGCCAACGCCAGGGACTGGGCACAGATACGCAGTATTTT.

This clone was counted between two and nine times. The chain couples TRBV5-4 to TRBJ1-2, with 7 nucleotides matching TRBD1. The CDR3 runs to 16 residues. Germline V gene lookup returns CDR1 SGHNT and CDR2 YYREEE (reference sequence). V lost 4 bases, J lost 0 bases, and 9 bases stayed unmatched. The DNA for the CDR3 is TGTGCCAGCAGCCGAAGGGGGCAGGGCCCTAACTATGGCTACACCTTC. This codes for CASSRRGQGPNYGYTF.

This CDR3 reads CASRGGQGLTGELFF. The CDR3 nucleotides read TGTGCCAGTAGAGGGGGACAGGGGTTAACCGGGGAGCTGTTTTTT. This rearrangement joins TRBV19 to TRBJ2-2; TRBD1 matches at 10 bases. V lost 6 bases and J lost 5; bases outside the gene matches: 6. Germline V gene lookup returns CDR1 LNHDA and CDR2 SQIVND (reference sequence). The CDR3 covers 15 residues.

The chain has TRBV7-9 and TRBJ2-7, with D possibly TRBD1 on 6 matching bases. The CDR3 is 14 residues long. The V gene's germline CDR1 is SEHNR and CDR2 FQNEAQ (reference sequence). Between the trimmed V and J ends, which lost 5 bases and 0 bases, there was a span of 11 bases. CDR3 DNA: TGTGCCAGCAGCCACAGGGTTATCTCCTACGAGCAGTACTTC. Encoded protein: CASSHRVISYEQYF.

The chain couples TRBV2 to TRBJ1-1, with D maybe TRBD1 (5 bases). With 6 bases removed from V and 5 bases from J, the gap between germline ends came to 10 bases. Germline V gives CDR1 SNHLY, CDR2 FYNNEI. This CDR3 region has 12 residues. In DNA, the CDR3 is TGTGCCAGCAGCCTTCGGGGGACTGAAGCTTTCTTT. Its protein is CASSLRGTEAFF.

The rearrangement links TRBV7-2 to TRBJ1-1; D ambiguous. The CDR3 totals 13 residues. Germline V gene lookup returns CDR1 SGHTA and CDR2 FQGNSA. Deletions cut 5 bases from V and 6 bases from J, with 13 bases between. The DNA of the CDR3 is TGTGCCAGCAGCCCCCGGGTGGAGCCTGAAGCTTTCTTT. Translation gives CASSPRVEPEAFF.

CDR3 sequence (DNA): TGTGCCAGCACCTCTCCGGGGGGCCCCACAGATACGCAGTATTTT. It is translated as CASTSPGGPTDTQYF. The chain couples TRBV5-6 to TRBJ2-3, with D maybe TRBD2 (7 bases). CDR1 is SGHDT, CDR2 YYEEEE, per germline. Trimming took 6 bases from V and 2 from J, leaving 16 bases between them. This CDR3 contains 15 residues.

This sequence joins TRBV6-6 and TRBJ2-3; 10 nucleotides agree with TRBD2. Germline values: CDR1 MNHNY, CDR2 SVGAGI (reference sequence). The length of the CDR3 is 15 residues. Trimming removed 4 bases from V and 0 bases from J; junction bases left unmatched: 1. In DNA form, the CDR3 reads TGTGCCAGCAGTTCTAGCGGGGGTAGCACAGATACGCAGTATTTT. This translates into CASSSSGGSTDTQYF.

V is TRBV3-1 (or the pseudogene TRBV3-2) and J is TRBJ2-6; D is perhaps TRBD1 (5 bases). CDR1 and CDR2 from the germline V gene are LGHDT and YNNKEL (reference sequence). The V gene lost 3 bases and the J gene lost 4 bases, with 16 bases spanning the gap. The CDR3 is 17 amino acids. The CDR3 is CASSHYSYRTGANVLTF. In DNA form, the CDR3 reads TGTGCCAGCAGCCATTATTCGTACAGGACCGGGGCCAACGTCCTGACTTTC.

The chain uses TRBV10-3 and TRBJ2-2; 9 nucleotides align to TRBD1. The CDR3 length is 13 residues. After removal of 7 bases from V and 8 bases from J, the junction contained 5 bases not matched to a gene. Germline-derived CDR1 and CDR2 are ENHRY and SYGVKD. The CDR3 region has the DNA TGTGCCATCACCGGACAGGGGCAGGGGGAGCTGTTTTTT. Encoded protein: CAITGQGQGELFF.

The chain uses TRBV10-3 and TRBJ1-1; a possible D gene is TRBD1 (6 bases). Germline assignment: CDR1 ENHRY and CDR2 SYGVKD. V lost 10 bases and J lost 0, with 9 bases in between. The CDR3 has 12 residues. The CDR3 DNA reads as TGTGCCACCGGGACATTGAACACTGAAGCTTTCTTT. The encoded protein is CATGTLNTEAFF.

V usage is TRBV7-8 and J usage is TRBJ2-7; 8 bases line up with TRBD2. Germline assignment: CDR1 SGHVS and CDR2 FQNEAQ. The V and J ends lost 5 bases and 5 bases, in that order; junction bases with no gene match: 11. The CDR3 length is 15 residues. CDR3 loop: CASSNPTGGANEQYF. The CDR3 DNA is TGTGCCAGCAGCAACCCGACGGGGGGGGCCAACGAGCAGTACTTC. Variable domain in full (rest from reference TRBV7-8 and TRBJ2-7): GAGVSQSPRYKVAKRGQDVALRCDPISGHVSLFWYQQALGQGPEFLTYFQNEAQLDKSGLPSDRFFAERPEGSVSTLKIQRTQQEDSAVYLCASSNPTGGANEQYFGPGTRLTVT.

The chain couples TRBV7-2 to TRBJ1-5; the D gene is possibly TRBD1 (6 bases). In germline, CDR1 is SGHTA, CDR2 FQGNSA. This CDR3 region has 15 residues. Trimming pared 5 bases from V and 4 bases from J, leaving 15 bases between. CDR3 sequence reads: CASSPGGGRNQPQHF. The CDR3 DNA sequence: TGTGCCAGCAGCCCGGGGGGGGGCAGGAATCAGCCCCAGCATTTT.

The rearrangement links TRBV3-1 (or the pseudogene TRBV3-2) to TRBJ2-7; D is possibly TRBD2 (6 bases). The V and J ends lost 4 bases and 4 bases respectively, with 32 bases between them. Germline CDR1 and CDR2: LGHDT and YNNKEL (reference sequence). This CDR3 contains 20 residues. As DNA, the CDR3 is TGTGCCAGCAGCCCTGGCCCCGGGAGCAGTATTTTTTATGGGGTATACGAGCAGTACTTC. Its translation: CASSPGPGSSIFYGVYEQYF.

This clone was observed once. The chain uses TRBV30 and TRBJ1-6; possible D gene TRBD1, 5 bases. V lost 4 bases and J lost 7, with 11 bases in between. This CDR3 region has 13 residues. Germline loops: CDR1 GTSNPN, CDR2 SVGIG (reference sequence). The CDR3 protein is CAWKDTTNSPLHF. The CDR3, as DNA: TGTGCCTGGAAGGACACGACCAATTCACCCCTCCACTTT. Variable domain in full (rest from reference TRBV30 and TRBJ1-6): SQTIHQWPATLVQPVGSPLSLECTVEGTSNPNLYWYRQAAGRGLQLLFYSVGIGQISSEVPQNLSASRPQDRQFILSSKKLLLSDSGFYLCAWKDTTNSPLHFGNGTRLTVT.

V gene TRBV11-2 combines with J gene TRBJ2-3, with D possibly matching TRBD2 (8 bases). The CDR3 is 16 residues long. Germline CDR1 is SGHAT and CDR2 is FQNNGV. V lost 4 bases, J lost 1 base, and 15 bases lay in between. The CDR3 sequence is CASSWRGRGGTDTQYF. CDR3 in DNA: TGTGCCAGCAGCTGGAGGGGGCGGGGGGGCACAGATACGCAGTATTTT.

This chain joins TRBV4-3 and TRBJ1-2, with no clear D. The CDR3 consists of 16 residues. Germline V lookup: CDR1 LGHNA, CDR2 YSLEER. V lost 1 base, J lost 6 bases, and 18 bases lay in between. The CDR3 spells CASSQGYSTLIHGYTF. The CDR3 DNA follows: TGCGCCAGCAGCCAAGGTTACAGCACATTGATCCATGGCTACACCTTC.

The genes are TRBV18 and TRBJ1-1; 7 nucleotides line up with TRBD1. Germline lookup yields CDR1 KGHSH and CDR2 LQKENI. V gave up 5 bases and J gave up 11 bases; unmatched junction bases: 17. This CDR3 contains 15 residues. The CDR3 coding sequence is TGTGCCAGCTCAGTAACAGGGGCCGGGGGTATAGACGCTTTCTTT. Translated: CASSVTGAGGIDAFF.